The sequence of this T cell receptor (beta chain) was determined in a study of T cells after yellow fever vaccination. TCRdb re-analysed the 5' RACE reads in MiXCR, keeping a single row per CDR3 protein. This table has a few hundred thousand distinct CDR3 sequences, about a sixth appearing once. The V gene lost 5 bases and the J gene lost 8 bases, with 25 bases spanning the gap. This CDR3 has 17 amino acids. The germline V gene encodes CDR1 SGHVS and CDR2 FNYEAQ. This clonotype was seen just once. No antigen is known for it. General study results and limits: Post-booster reappearance was seen for most primary-vaccination clones (about 96% CD4, 75% to 90% CD8).

The sample in question was PBMCs, obtained 4 to 6 days after the first yellow fever vaccination. The receptor was isolated from a man younger than 35 who received the YFV17D yellow fever vaccine. The chain employs TRBV7-6 and TRBJ2-1, with D unresolved. The CDR3 bases are TGTGCCAGCAGCCCCCTCCTGCGGACCCCCACGAGTTATGAGCAGTTCTTC. Its translation: CASSPLLRTPTSYEQFF.